The T cell receptor beta chain under discussion was sequenced for a study of blood T cell repertoires in COVID-19. The wider study: Sites in the United States, Italy and Spain provided acute and convalescent COVID-19 samples.

TCRdb keeps only in-frame clones here, not all; method: immunoSEQ multiplex PCR. The repertoire holds about 330,000 clones, with more than 90% as singletons. This CDR3 is 16 amino acids long. Germline V gives CDR1 LGHDT, CDR2 YNNKEL (reference sequence). The trim removed 4 bases at V and 2 bases at J, leaving 11 bases unmatched. The V call is TRBV3-1 (or the pseudogene TRBV3-2), the J call TRBJ2-7; 7 bases match TRBD2. This TCR came from a woman in her twenties or thirties who had recovered from COVID-19. Sequencing was performed on PBMCs or T cells enriched from blood (not recorded which). The DNA of the CDR3 is TGTGCCAGCAGCCGGTTGGGCGGCGGGAGCGCCTACGAGCAGTACTTC. Translation: CASSRLGGGSAYEQYF.